The source of this TCR beta chain is a study of CD8+ T cells in alopecia areata. Turning to the study itself: Treatment of the treated patients consisted of oral tofacitinib, 5 to 10 mg twice daily.

Germline loops: CDR1 SGHAT, CDR2 FQNNGV. After removal of 8 bases from V and 6 bases from J, the junction contained 10 bases not matched to a gene. CDR3 length: 15 amino acids. RNA was isolated and reverse transcribed to cDNA, the sequencing template. Using immunoSEQ multiplex PCR, the repertoire was profiled, and TCRdb retains in-frame clones only, with some absent. There are about 98,000 clones in the sample; roughly 47% occur only once, and 0.79% lies in the top ten. A note on this clone: Antigen specificity is unknown.

Broader study findings: It was lesional scalp, especially alopecia totalis/universalis, that showed higher clonality than normal scalp. In patients, TCRs were shared less clearly than in mice, and HLA may possibly be involved.

Sequencing was carried out using CD4+ T cells sorted from blood. The chain uses TRBV11-2 and TRBJ2-1; 10 bases are shared with TRBD1. The sequence derives from a human donor with alopecia areata. For the CDR3, the DNA is TGTGCCAGCGCACCGGGGGACAGGGGTTCCAATGAGCAGTTCTTC. It translates to CASAPGDRGSNEQFF.